This T cell receptor (beta chain) was profiled in a study of cytomegalovirus exposure and HLA in healthy donors (dated by TCRdb to about 2017). Looking at the study overall: In an earlier analysis of fewer than 750 of the donors, around 300 Gb of sequence data and 120 million or so unique TCR beta sequences from 150 million to 200 million T cells were reported. Typing coverage varied by locus: roughly 629-630 donors for A, B, C, DRB1 and DQB1; under 550 for DQA1; about 570 for DPA1; 450 to 480 for DPB1. Rather than drawing on any new phenotypic data, the later analysis identified candidate immune exposures from TCR beta sequences and the way those sequences occurred across donors. High-throughput TCR immunosequencing, statistical association of individual TCRs with disease status, and machine learning were combined to predict cytomegalovirus infection status. The study profiled the T cell repertoires of more than 500 subjects by immunosequencing and related them to cytomegalovirus serostatus. Besides the first cohort of approximately 670 subjects, a separate validation cohort made up of 120 or so different subjects was used. The genetic ancestry cluster associated with self-reported Caucasian donors included approximately 85% of the 398 genotyped donors. Donor age, sex, ethnicity and CMV serostatus were compiled together with the repertoire data. An earlier analysis of about 600 of the donors used high-throughput TCR beta sequencing to judge whether each TCR beta V gene segment behaved as functional or pseudogenic. In a later genetic analysis, genome-wide SNP genotypes for about 60% of the 666 donors were used, and that subset was treated as a discovery cohort. All discovery cohort repertoires had been generated using a single sequencing platform. Approximately 310 gigabases of sequencing data and roughly 90 million unique TCR sequences were included in an early release covering over 600 HLA-typed donors. The study aimed to test whether cataloging public T cell receptors could reveal signatures of past pathogen exposure. Both class I and class II loci were covered by HLA typing, at four-digit resolution. Roughly 5 DR-DQ haplotypes were handled as single units for association and clustering, since linkage in the cohort was strong. Among about 370 genotyped donors of the cohort, an average of approximately 240,000 unique TCR beta nucleotide sequences was sequenced per donor, of which 15% to 20% were non-productive. A later analysis re-analyzed previously published TCR beta repertoires from roughly 690 donors and added high-resolution HLA genotyping to study TCR occurrence patterns.

General findings and caveats noted by the study authors: A cluster of highly shared sequence variants was judged likely to be a technical artifact of the sequencing pipeline. Roughly uniform sequencing depth across donors was assumed in presence/absence analyses, although this assumption may not hold. Most CMV-associated TCR beta chains appeared to be HLA-restricted in a later analysis, and the HLA associations seemed to be driven largely by CMV exposure. Three of the identified cytomegalovirus-associated TCR beta chains were confirmed in vitro to be specific for cytomegalovirus antigens. Because counts were too low, about 17 rarely observed V segments, including chromosome 9 orphons, were excluded from the earlier analysis of fewer than 650 of the donors. A later genetic analysis reported fewer N-insertions in productive TCRs among donors in an Asian-associated ancestry cluster than the roughly 700-donor mean. In a later analysis, TCR association rates were found to vary across HLA loci, with the most associated TCRs seen for DRB1 alleles and the fewest for HLA-C alleles. Compared with equally common non-associated chains, HLA-associated TCR beta chains in a later analysis were more clonally expanded and had lower generation probabilities. In an earlier analysis of approximately 590 of the donors, most TCR beta V segments were observed in productive rearrangements about 87% or about 30% of the time, broadly matching IMGT annotations. Because some donors lacked HLA typing at each locus, the association tests relied only on the typed subset. This cohort had only TCR beta chains sequenced, and the lack of alpha or paired-chain data limited which features could be detected. The classifier was reported to diagnose cytomegalovirus status with high specificity and sensitivity in both the original and validation cohorts. Linkage disequilibrium might explain the correlated functional status among segregating V segments, but an unknown experimental factor could not be ruled out. A later analysis reported that several top co-occurrence clusters appeared linked to parvovirus B19, influenza, CMV and Epstein-Barr virus. The only immune exposure information available for the cohort was CMV serostatus. At a false discovery rate of 0.05, a later analysis linked 15,000 to 20,000 TCR beta sequences to specific HLA alleles. An association between a missense DCLRE1C variant and V-gene and J-gene trimming of TCR beta chains was found in a later genetic analysis and replicated in an independent cohort. Some IMGT-functional V segments, including TRBV6-2 and TRBV6-3, could not be told apart with the 87-base-pair reads, so those segments were excluded. A further reported finding was that TCR beta sequences accurately predicted the HLA-A and HLA-B alleles for most subjects in the first cohort. According to the authors, the approach could potentially be generalized to other disease states and immunological phenotypes. Strong co-occurrence of HLA alleles, especially DR and DQ, made assigning TCR associations to individual alleles difficult. While some public TCRs were present in many individuals, most TCR sequences turned up only very rarely across donors. In the study, around 150 TCR beta chains were listed as associated with cytomegalovirus.

Libraries were built with the immunoSEQ multiplex PCR assay. A mixture of 60 forward primers for TCR Vbeta segments and 13 reverse primers for TCR Jbeta segments was used in the multiplex PCR. The CDR3 region of rearranged TCR beta genes was amplified from genomic DNA with a multiplex PCR assay. On the Illumina HiSeq System, the amplified TCR beta libraries were sequenced as 87-base-pair reads. Regarding the original processing steps: A later analysis tallied some 79 million unique TCR beta chains across the 600 to 700 repertoires, and around 10 million of those chains were shared by two or more donors. Raw reads were error-corrected and collapsed into unique sequences with a nearest-neighbor algorithm that merged closely related sequences to remove PCR and sequencing errors. Alignment of CDR3 sequences to IMGT reference sequences was used to assign V, D and J gene segments. Each retained sequence needed at least a six-nucleotide match to both a V gene segment and a J gene segment. A rearrangement counted as productive if the CDR3 had no stop codons and remained in frame with V and J, and every other rearrangement counted as non-productive. Following IMGT convention, CDR3 was defined as the stretch from the second conserved V-encoded cysteine up to the conserved J-encoded phenylalanine. The earlier analysis of some 540 of the donors excluded any sequence lacking an unambiguous match to a single V gene segment. In an earlier analysis of 587 of the donors, a V segment was called functional when productive rearrangements were above 56.7%, and segregating when the standard deviation between donors exceeded 5%. A statistical classification framework was built to diagnose cytomegalovirus status from the catalog of TCR beta chain sequences. V and J gene assignment, in a later analysis, came from comparing TCR nucleotide sequences with IMGT/GENE-DB human TR gene sequences. Using the TCRdist pipeline, a later analysis assigned CDR3 sequences along with most-parsimonious VDJ recombination scenarios. A later analysis defined each TCR beta chain by its CDR3 amino acid sequence plus V-gene family, and excluded reads lacking a unique V-gene family. As a way to deal with suspected cross-contamination and a sequencing artifact, a later analysis dropped roughly 600 nucleotide sequences that were highly shared and had low generation probability. In a later analysis, a clonal expansion index for each public chain was calculated from normalized within-repertoire ranks of inferred template counts. In a later analysis, generation probabilities were computed using a VDJ recombination model fitted to out-of-frame rearrangements, and the results were checked against IGoR. A later analysis scored TCR-TCR, TCR-HLA and TCR-CMV co-occurrence with hypergeometric tests, applying a repertoire-size bias correction to TCR pairs. False discovery rates were estimated in a later analysis by permuting HLA or CMV assignments 20 times. A later analysis grouped co-occurring TCRs with DBSCAN, adding TCRdist sequence similarity when clustering within HLA-allele-positive subsets. Co-occurrence clustering excluded repertoires with fewer than 30,000 or more than 120,000 public chains, plus five with anomalous nucleotide sharing. TCRdb obtained this table from immuneACCESS and retained in-frame rearrangements with V and J assigned. These tables miss some clones; where compared with another copy, unresolved V genes account for less than half of the shortfall, and the remainder is unexplained. Clone size and V and J calls were adopted from that table, with D and trimming inferred from the DNA. Recorded for this sample are over 150,000 clones; 77% of them occurred a single time. The top ten clonotypes cover about 1.4% of the sample.

V and J lose 0 bases and 3 bases, and a span of 15 bases separates them. From a lookup of the germline V gene, CDR1 and CDR2 are SGHRS and YFSETQ. The CDR3 goes from the cysteine to the phenylalanine over 16 residues. Left in the record is the CDR3 DNA by itself, 48 bases read in frame from the first base. The cohort consisted of 666 healthy bone marrow donors. Cohort members were all nominally healthy when sampled, although unrecorded immune exposures were likely present. The donor tested CMV seropositive and was one of the 289 seropositive cohort members. A peripheral blood sample was provided by each donor, and peripheral blood mononuclear cells were used for TCR beta sequencing. Genomic DNA was extracted from the blood cell samples with the Qiagen DNeasy Blood Extraction Kit. Concerning this clone: The specificity of this receptor is unknown. Base-call qualities are not available, and no considerably larger clone is one nucleotide away.

Sequenced material: PBMCs. The chain uses TRBV5-1 and TRBJ1-1; tentative D gene TRBD1, with 5 bases matching. The clonotype was recovered from a woman in her twenties or thirties in good health and CMV-seropositive. The CDR3 reads as follows: CASSLDGAREDTEAFF. The bases are TGCGCCAGCAGCTTGGATGGGGCTAGGGAGGACACTGAAGCTTTCTTT.